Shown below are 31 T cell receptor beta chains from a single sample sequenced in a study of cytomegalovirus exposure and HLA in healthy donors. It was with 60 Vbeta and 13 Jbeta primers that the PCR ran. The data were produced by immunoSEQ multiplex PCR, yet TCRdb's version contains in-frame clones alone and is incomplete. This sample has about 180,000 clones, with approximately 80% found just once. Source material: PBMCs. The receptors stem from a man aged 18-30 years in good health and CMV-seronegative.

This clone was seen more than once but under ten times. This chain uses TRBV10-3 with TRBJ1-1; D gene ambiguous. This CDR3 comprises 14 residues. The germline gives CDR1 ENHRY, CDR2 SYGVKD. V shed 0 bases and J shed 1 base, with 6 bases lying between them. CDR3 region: CAISESGRNTEAFF. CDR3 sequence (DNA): TGTGCCATCAGTGAGTCGGGCAGGAACACTGAAGCTTTCTTT.

The CDR3 DNA is TGTGCCAGCAGCCATAGCGGACTAGCGCCCTACGAGCAGTACTTC. It yields the protein CASSHSGLAPYEQYF. This chain links TRBV14 with TRBJ2-7, with TRBD2 matching over 9 bases. Trimming took 3 bases from V and 2 from J; bases not matched to a gene: 5. The germline CDR1 and CDR2 sequences are SGHDN and FVKESK. This CDR3 has 15 residues.

The CDR3 protein is CASSDGGSYEQYF. DNA for the CDR3: TGCGCCAGCAGTGATGGGGGGAGCTACGAGCAGTACTTC. This sequence joins TRBV10-1 and TRBJ2-7; tentatively, D is TRBD2 (6 bases). The CDR3 consists of 13 residues. The ends were cut back, 3 bases at V and 3 bases at J, with 9 bases in the middle. Germline CDR1 WNHNN, CDR2 SYGVQD (reference sequence).

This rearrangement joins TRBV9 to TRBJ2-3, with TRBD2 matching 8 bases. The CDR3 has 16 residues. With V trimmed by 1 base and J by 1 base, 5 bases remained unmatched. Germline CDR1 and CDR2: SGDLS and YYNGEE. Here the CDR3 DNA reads TGTGCCAGCAGCGTACCAGCGGGGGACCGCACAGATACGCAGTATTTT. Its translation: CASSVPAGDRTDTQYF. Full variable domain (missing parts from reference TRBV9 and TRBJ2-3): DSGVTQTPKHLITATGQRVTLRCSPRSGDLSVYWYQQSLDQGLQFLIQYYNGEERAKGNILERFSAQQFPDLHSELNLSSLELGDSALYFCASSVPAGDRTDTQYFGPGTRLTVL.

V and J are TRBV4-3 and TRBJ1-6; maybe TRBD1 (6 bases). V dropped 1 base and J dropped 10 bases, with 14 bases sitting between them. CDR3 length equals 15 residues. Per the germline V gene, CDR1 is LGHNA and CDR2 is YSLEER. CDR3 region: CASSQVGQVGSPLHF. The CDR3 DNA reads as TGCGCCAGCAGCCAAGTGGGACAAGTAGGATCACCCCTCCACTTT.

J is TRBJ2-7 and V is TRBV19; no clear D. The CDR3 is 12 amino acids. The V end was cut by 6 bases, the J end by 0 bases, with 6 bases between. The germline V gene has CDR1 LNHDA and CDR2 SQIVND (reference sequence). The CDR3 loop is CASSASSYEQYF. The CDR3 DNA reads TGTGCCAGTAGCGCGAGCTCCTACGAGCAGTACTTC.

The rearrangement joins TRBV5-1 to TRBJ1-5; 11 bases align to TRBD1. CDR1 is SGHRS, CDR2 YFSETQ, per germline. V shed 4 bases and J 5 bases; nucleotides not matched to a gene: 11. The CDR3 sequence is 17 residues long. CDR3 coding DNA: TGCGCCAGCAGCCCTGGACAGGGGGCGTTTGGACATCAGCCCCAGCATTTT. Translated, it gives CASSPGQGAFGHQPQHF.

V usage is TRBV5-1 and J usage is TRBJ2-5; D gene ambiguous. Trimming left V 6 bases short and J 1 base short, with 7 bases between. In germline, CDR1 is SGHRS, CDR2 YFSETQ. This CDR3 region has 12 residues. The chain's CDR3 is CASTEIQETQYF. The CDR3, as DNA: TGCGCCAGCACCGAGATCCAAGAGACCCAGTACTTC.

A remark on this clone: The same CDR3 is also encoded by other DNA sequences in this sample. CDR3 DNA: TGTGCCAGCAGCTTGGGGCAGGGTGGCGAAAAACTGTTTTTT. This codes for CASSLGQGGEKLFF. The chain links TRBV5-6 to TRBJ1-4, with D possibly matching TRBD1 (5 bases). The CDR3 has 14 residues. Between the trimmed V and J ends, which lost 0 bases and 8 bases, there was a span of 11 bases. Germline V lookup: CDR1 SGHDT, CDR2 YYEEEE. The full variable domain, rest sourced from reference TRBV5-6 and TRBJ1-4, is DAGVTQSPTHLIKTRGQQVTLRCSPKSGHDTVSWYQQALGQGPQFIFQYYEEEERQRGNFPDRFSGHQFPNYSSELNVNALLLGDSALYLCASSLGQGGEKLFFGSGTQLSVL.

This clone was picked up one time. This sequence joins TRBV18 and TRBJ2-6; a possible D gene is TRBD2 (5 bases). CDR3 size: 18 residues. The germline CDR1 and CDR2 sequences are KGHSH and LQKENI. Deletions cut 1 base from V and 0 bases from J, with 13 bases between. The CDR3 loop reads CASSPRPPEVSGANVLTF. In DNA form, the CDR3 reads TGTGCCAGCTCACCACGGCCCCCGGAGGTCTCTGGGGCCAACGTCCTGACTTTC.

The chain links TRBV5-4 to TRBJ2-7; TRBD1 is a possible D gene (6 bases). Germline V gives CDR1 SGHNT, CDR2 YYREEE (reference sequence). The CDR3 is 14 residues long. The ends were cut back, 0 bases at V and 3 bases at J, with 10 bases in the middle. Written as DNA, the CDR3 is TGTGCCAGCAGCTTGGCCAGGGACAACTACGAGCAGTACTTC. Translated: CASSLARDNYEQYF.

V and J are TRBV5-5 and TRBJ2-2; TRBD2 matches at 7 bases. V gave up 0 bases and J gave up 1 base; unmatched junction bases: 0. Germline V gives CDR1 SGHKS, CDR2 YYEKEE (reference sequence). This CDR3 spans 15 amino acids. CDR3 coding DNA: TGTGCCAGCAGCTTGGGCGGGAGGAACACCGGGGAGCTGTTTTTT. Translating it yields CASSLGGRNTGELFF.

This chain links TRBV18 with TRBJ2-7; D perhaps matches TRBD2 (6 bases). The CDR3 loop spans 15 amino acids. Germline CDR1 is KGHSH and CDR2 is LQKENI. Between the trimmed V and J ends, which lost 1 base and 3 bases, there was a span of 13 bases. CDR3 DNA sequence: TGTGCCAGCTCACCACTGGGCGCGGGAAGCTACGAGCAGTACTTC. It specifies CASSPLGAGSYEQYF.

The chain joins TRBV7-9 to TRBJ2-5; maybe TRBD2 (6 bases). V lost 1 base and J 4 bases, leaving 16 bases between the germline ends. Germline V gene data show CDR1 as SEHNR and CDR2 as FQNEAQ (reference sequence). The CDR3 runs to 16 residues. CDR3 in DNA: TGTGCCAGCAGCTTAGGCGCGGGACCCCGGAGAGAGACCCAGTACTTC. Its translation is CASSLGAGPRRETQYF. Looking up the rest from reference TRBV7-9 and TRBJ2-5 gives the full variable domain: DTGVSQNPRHKITKRGQNVTFRCDPISEHNRLYWYRQTLGQGPEFLTYFQNEAQLEKSRLLSDRFSAERPKGSFSTLEIQRTEQGDSAMYLCASSLGAGPRRETQYFGPGTRLLVL.

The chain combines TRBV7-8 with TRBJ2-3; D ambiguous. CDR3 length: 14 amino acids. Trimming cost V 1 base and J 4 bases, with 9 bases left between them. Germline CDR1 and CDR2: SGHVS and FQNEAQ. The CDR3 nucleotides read TGTGCCAGCAGCTTAGGGCCAGATGCAGATACGCAGTATTTT. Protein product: CASSLGPDADTQYF.

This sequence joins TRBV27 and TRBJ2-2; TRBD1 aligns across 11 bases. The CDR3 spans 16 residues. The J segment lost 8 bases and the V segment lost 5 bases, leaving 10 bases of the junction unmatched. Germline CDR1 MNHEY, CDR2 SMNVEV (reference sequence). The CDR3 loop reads CASSMTGTGGGGELFF. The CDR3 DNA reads TGTGCCAGCAGTATGACCGGGACAGGGGGTGGGGGGGAGCTGTTTTTT.

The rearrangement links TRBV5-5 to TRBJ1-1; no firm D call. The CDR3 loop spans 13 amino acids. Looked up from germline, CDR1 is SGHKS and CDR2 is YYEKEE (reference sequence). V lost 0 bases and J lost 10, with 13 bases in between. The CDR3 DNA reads TGTGCCAGCAGCTTGGAGGCGGGGAGTGGAGCTTTCTTT. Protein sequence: CASSLEAGSGAFF.

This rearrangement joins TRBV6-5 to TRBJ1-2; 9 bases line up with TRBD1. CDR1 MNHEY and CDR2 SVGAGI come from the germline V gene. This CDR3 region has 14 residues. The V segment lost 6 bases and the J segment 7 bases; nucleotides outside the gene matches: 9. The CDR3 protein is CASSPLGQGLGYTF. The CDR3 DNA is TGTGCCAGCAGCCCATTGGGACAGGGTCTTGGCTACACCTTC.

In DNA, the CDR3 is TGTGCCAGCTCACCACAGCGGACAGGGAATAACTATGGCTACACCTTC. Its protein is CASSPQRTGNNYGYTF. The chain couples TRBV18 to TRBJ1-2; TRBD1 matches at 8 bases. V trimming: 1 base; J trimming: 1 base; junction bases outside the gene matches: 5. The germline V gene has CDR1 KGHSH and CDR2 LQKENI. The length of the CDR3 is 16 residues.

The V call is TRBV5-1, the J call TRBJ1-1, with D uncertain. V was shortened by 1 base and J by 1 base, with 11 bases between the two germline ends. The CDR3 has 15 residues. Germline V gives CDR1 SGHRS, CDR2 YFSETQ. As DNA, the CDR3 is TGCGCCAGCAGCTTGCGCCCTGGGCCGAACACTGAAGCTTTCTTT. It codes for CASSLRPGPNTEAFF.

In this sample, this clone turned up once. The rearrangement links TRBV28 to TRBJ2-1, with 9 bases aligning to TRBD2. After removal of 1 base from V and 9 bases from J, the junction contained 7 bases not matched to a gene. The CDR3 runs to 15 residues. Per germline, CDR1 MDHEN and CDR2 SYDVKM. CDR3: CASSLLAGARGEQFF. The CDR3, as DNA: TGTGCCAGCAGTTTATTAGCGGGGGCCCGGGGTGAGCAGTTCTTC. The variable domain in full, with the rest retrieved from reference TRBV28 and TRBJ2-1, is DVKVTQSSRYLVKRTGEKVFLECVQDMDHENMFWYRQDPGLGLRLIYFSYDVKMKEKGDIPEGYSVSREKKERFSLILESASTNQTSMYLCASSLLAGARGEQFFGPGTRLTVL.

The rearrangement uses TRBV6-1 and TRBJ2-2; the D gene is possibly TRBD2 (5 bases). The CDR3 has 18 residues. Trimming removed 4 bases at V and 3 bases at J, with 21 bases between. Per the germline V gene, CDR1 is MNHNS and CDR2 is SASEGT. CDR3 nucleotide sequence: TGTGCCAGCAGTGTAATATTGCAAGACACACTAGACACCGGGGAGCTGTTTTTT. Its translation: CASSVILQDTLDTGELFF.

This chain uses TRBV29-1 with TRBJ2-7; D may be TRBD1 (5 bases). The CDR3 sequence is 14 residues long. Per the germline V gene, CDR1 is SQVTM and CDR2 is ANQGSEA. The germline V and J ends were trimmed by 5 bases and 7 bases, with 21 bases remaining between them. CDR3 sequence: CSVSSETRAQEQYF. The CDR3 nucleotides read TGCAGCGTTAGTTCCGAGACCAGGGCTCAAGAGCAGTACTTC.

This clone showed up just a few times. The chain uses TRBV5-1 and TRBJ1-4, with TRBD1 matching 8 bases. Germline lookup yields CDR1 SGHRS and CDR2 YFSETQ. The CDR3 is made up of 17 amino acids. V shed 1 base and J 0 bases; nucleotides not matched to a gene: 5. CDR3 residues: CASSLRDRIATNEKLFF. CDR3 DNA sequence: TGCGCCAGCAGCTTGCGGGACAGGATTGCAACTAATGAAAAACTGTTTTTT.

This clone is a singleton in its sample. This CDR3 is CASSHERMESYTF. In DNA form, the CDR3 reads TGCGCCAGCAGCCATGAACGTATGGAGAGCTACACCTTC. The V and J genes are TRBV4-3 and TRBJ1-2, with no clear D. The length of the CDR3 is 13 residues. V shed 3 bases and J shed 9 bases, with 14 bases lying between them. Germline CDR1 reads LGHNA; CDR2 reads YSLEER.

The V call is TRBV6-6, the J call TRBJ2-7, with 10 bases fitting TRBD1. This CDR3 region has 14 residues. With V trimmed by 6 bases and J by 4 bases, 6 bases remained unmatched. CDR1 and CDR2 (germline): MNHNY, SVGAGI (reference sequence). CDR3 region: CASSRDRGGYEQYF. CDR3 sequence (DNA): TGTGCCAGCAGCAGGGACAGGGGTGGGTACGAGCAGTACTTC.

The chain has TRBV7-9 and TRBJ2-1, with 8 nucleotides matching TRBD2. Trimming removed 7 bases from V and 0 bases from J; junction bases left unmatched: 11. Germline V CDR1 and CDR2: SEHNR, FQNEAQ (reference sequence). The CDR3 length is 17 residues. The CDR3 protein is CASTPGERGSSYNEQFF. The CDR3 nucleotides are TGTGCCAGCACCCCTGGGGAGCGGGGGAGCTCCTACAATGAGCAGTTCTTC.

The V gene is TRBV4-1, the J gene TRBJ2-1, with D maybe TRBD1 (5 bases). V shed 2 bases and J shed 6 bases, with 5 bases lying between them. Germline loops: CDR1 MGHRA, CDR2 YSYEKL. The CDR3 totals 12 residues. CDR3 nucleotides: TGCGCCAGCAGCCAAACAGGCAATGAGCAGTTCTTC. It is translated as CASSQTGNEQFF.

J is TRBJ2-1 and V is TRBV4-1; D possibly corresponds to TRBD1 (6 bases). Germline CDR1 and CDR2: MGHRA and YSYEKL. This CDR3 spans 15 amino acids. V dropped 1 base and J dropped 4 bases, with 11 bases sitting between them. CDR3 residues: CASSQVTDRYNEQFF. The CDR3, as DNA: TGCGCCAGCAGCCAAGTGACGGACAGATACAATGAGCAGTTCTTC.

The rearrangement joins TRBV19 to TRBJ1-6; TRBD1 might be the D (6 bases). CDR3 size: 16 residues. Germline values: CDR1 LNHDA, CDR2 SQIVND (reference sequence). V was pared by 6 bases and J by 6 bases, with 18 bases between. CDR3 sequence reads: CASSPDNQGRNSPLHF. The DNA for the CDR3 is TGTGCCAGTAGCCCGGACAACCAGGGGCGTAATTCACCCCTCCACTTT.

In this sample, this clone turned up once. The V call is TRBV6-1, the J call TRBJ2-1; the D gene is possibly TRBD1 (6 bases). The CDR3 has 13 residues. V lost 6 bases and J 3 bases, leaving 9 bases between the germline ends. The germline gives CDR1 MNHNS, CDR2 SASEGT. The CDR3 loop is CASRRDNYNEQFF. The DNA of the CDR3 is TGTGCCAGCAGACGGGACAACTACAATGAGCAGTTCTTC.